Below, 8 T cell receptor beta chains from the same sample are listed, as sequenced in a study of Ad26.COV2.S vaccination and SARS-CoV-2 variants. Profiled with immunoSEQ multiplex PCR; TCRdb holds only in-frame clones, not every one. The sample holds about 350,000 clones, 65% to 90% seen once. The treatment was: around 19 received Ad26.COV2.S at low or high dose, single or two shots; 5 received placebo; per-sample allocation not given. Sampling was performed 63 days after the first vaccine or placebo injection. The specimen comprised peripheral blood, sampled in a trial of Ad26.COV2.S vaccine versus placebo. Source of these receptors: a person aged 18-65 years who received the Ad26.COV2.S COVID-19 vaccine or a placebo.

The gene calls are TRBV21-1 and TRBJ1-5; TRBD1 reflects the table's D call only, with no check against the DNA. TRBV21-1 is tagged as a pseudogene. The CDR3 is made up of 20 amino acids. Written as DNA, the CDR3 is TGTGCCAGCAGCGATAGGAGGTACGACAGGATATCTTATAGCAATCAGCCCCAGCATTTT. This codes for CASSDRRYDRISYSNQPQHF.

The chain employs TRBV7-8 and TRBJ1-1, with 11 bases matching TRBD1. Germline assignment: CDR1 SGHVS and CDR2 FQNEAQ. This CDR3 region has 16 residues. J gave up 6 bases and V 1 base, and 7 bases lay outside the gene matches. For the CDR3, the DNA is TGTGCCAGCAGCTTAGGGACAGGGGGCGAGATGGCTGAAGCTTTCTTT. Encoded protein: CASSLGTGGEMAEAFF.

The chain combines TRBV6-2 or TRBV6-3 with TRBJ1-1; D is uncertain. Germline V lookup: CDR1 MNHEY, CDR2 SVGEGT. There are 16 residues in the CDR3. V dropped 2 bases and J dropped 3 bases, with 16 bases sitting between them. Here the CDR3 DNA reads TGTGCCAGCAGTTACGGAGTTGGCCCGGGAGACACTGAAGCTTTCTTT. Translating gives CASSYGVGPGDTEAFF.

This rearrangement joins TRBV4-2 to TRBJ1-5; D is uncertain. The germline V and J ends were trimmed by 4 bases and 4 bases, with 11 bases remaining between them. Looked up from germline, CDR1 is LGHNA and CDR2 is YNFKEQ. CDR3 size: 14 residues. CDR3 sequence: CASSPLWVNQPQHF. CDR3 in DNA: TGTGCCAGCAGCCCCCTGTGGGTGAATCAGCCCCAGCATTTT.

V usage is TRBV30 and J usage is TRBJ1-2, with D uncertain. V shed 3 bases and J shed 12 bases, with 20 bases lying between them. CDR1 and CDR2 from the germline V gene are GTSNPN and SVGIG (reference sequence). The CDR3 extends over 13 amino acids. In DNA form, the CDR3 reads TGTGCCTGGAGCCCGGGCGGCAGCACTGAAAACACCTTC. Residues: CAWSPGGSTENTF.

The V call is TRBV7-2, the J call TRBJ1-1, with 10 bases matching TRBD1. In germline, CDR1 is SGHTA, CDR2 FQGNSA. Germline trimming cut 6 bases from V and 5 bases from J; bases unmatched to any gene: 6. The CDR3 loop spans 14 amino acids. The CDR3 DNA follows: TGTGCCAGCAGGCTCCCGGGACAGGGGACTGAAGCTTTCTTT. Translating it yields CASRLPGQGTEAFF.

This chain joins TRBV6-1 and TRBJ2-3, with D unclear. V was clipped by 3 bases and J by 4 bases, with 20 bases between them. Germline V lookup: CDR1 MNHNS, CDR2 SASEGT. This CDR3 has 17 residues. The DNA of the CDR3 is TGTGCCAGCAGTGACCAGGTTGAAGTGGAATCTGCAGATACGCAGTATTTT. Amino acids: CASSDQVEVESADTQYF.

The chain recombines TRBV28 with TRBJ2-1; no reliable D call. Between the trimmed V and J ends, which lost 2 bases and 9 bases, there was a span of 5 bases. The CDR3 is 11 residues long. Per germline, CDR1 MDHEN and CDR2 SYDVKM. The CDR3 loop reads CASSLQFEQFF. Here the CDR3 DNA reads TGTGCCAGCAGTTTACAGTTTGAGCAGTTCTTC. The entire variable domain, with the rest obtained from reference TRBV28 and TRBJ2-1, is as follows: DVKVTQSSRYLVKRTGEKVFLECVQDMDHENMFWYRQDPGLGLRLIYFSYDVKMKEKGDIPEGYSVSREKKERFSLILESASTNQTSMYLCASSLQFEQFFGPGTRLTVL.